Sequencing of this T cell receptor beta chain was carried out in a study of blood T cell repertoires in COVID-19. About the study: Samples representing acute and convalescent COVID-19 were sourced from the United States, Italy and Spain. T cells, B-cell-depleted T cells, or PBMCs supplied cDNA or gDNA.

Original analysis: Using reference gene primer amplification, nucleated cell counts were estimated. Assay: immunoSEQ multiplex PCR; the TCRdb copy retains only in-frame clones and omits some. D and trimming were read from the DNA, whereas the V and J calls and clone size are those reported in that table. The sample holds 200,000 to 300,000 clones; over 80% are singletons and the top ten take 3% to 4.5%. The CDR3 spans 15 residues. The germline V gene has CDR1 SGHTA and CDR2 FQGNSA. Trimming took 5 bases from V and 1 from J, leaving 14 bases between them. Sequenced input: peripheral blood. This chain links TRBV7-2 with TRBJ2-5; TRBD1 might be the D (6 bases). This receptor was obtained from a woman between 40 and 50 years old with acute or convalescent COVID-19. CDR3 sequence reads: CASSPPTGLQETQYF. For the CDR3, the DNA is TGTGCCAGCAGCCCTCCCACAGGGCTCCAAGAGACCCAGTACTTC.